The 30 T cell receptor beta chains below were found in one sample sequenced in a study of cytomegalovirus exposure and HLA in healthy donors (TCRdb year 2017). Receptor libraries were prepared by the immunoSEQ multiplex PCR assay. For the multiplex PCR, a mixture combining 60 forward primers for TCR Vbeta segments and 13 reverse primers for TCR Jbeta segments was used. TCRdb limited this immuneACCESS table to in-frame rearrangements with V and J called. A share of clones is missing; checked studies link under half to unresolved V genes, and the rest is unexplained. The sample contains 250,000 to 350,000 clones, 80% to 90% of them found a single time. The biggest ten clones account for 3.5% to 4% of the sample. Sequenced input: PBMCs. Receptors originate from a man aged 35 to 55 in good health and CMV-seropositive.

This chain joins TRBV2 and TRBJ2-7, with D maybe TRBD2 (5 bases). Germline CDR1 SNHLY, CDR2 FYNNEI. The V and J ends lost 1 base and 5 bases respectively, with 15 bases between them. The CDR3 spans 15 residues. The CDR3, as DNA: TGTGCCAGCAGTGAAGGGGCCGGGCTTAGCGACGAGCAGTACTTC. Its translation: CASSEGAGLSDEQYF.

The chain carries TRBV6-1 and TRBJ2-1, with D tentatively TRBD2 (5 bases). This CDR3 has 14 amino acids. V shed 5 bases and J shed 2 bases, with 10 bases lying between them. Per the germline V gene, CDR1 is MNHNS and CDR2 is SASEGT. In DNA form, the CDR3 reads TGTGCCAGCAGTCCGAGCGGACCCTACAATGAGCAGTTCTTC. As protein: CASSPSGPYNEQFF.

The chain carries TRBV6-6 and TRBJ2-3; 13 bases are a match to TRBD2. The ends lost 6 bases at V and 0 bases at J; junction bases unmatched: 3. The CDR3 is made up of 16 amino acids. CDR1 MNHNY and CDR2 SVGAGI come from the germline V gene (reference sequence). This CDR3 is CASRRTSGSSTDTQYF. The CDR3 region has the DNA TGTGCCAGCAGACGGACTAGCGGGAGCAGCACAGATACGCAGTATTTT.

The chain carries TRBV19 and TRBJ2-1; 13 bases line up with TRBD2. Germline V gives CDR1 LNHDA, CDR2 SQIVND (reference sequence). The CDR3 covers 15 residues. The junction had 5 bases not matched to a gene; V was cut back by 7 bases and J by 5 bases. The chain's CDR3 is CASTLLAGGHNEQFF. The DNA for the CDR3 is TGTGCCAGTACCCTACTAGCGGGAGGGCACAATGAGCAGTTCTTC.

The rearrangement links TRBV11-2 to TRBJ1-1, with D perhaps TRBD1 (6 bases). The CDR3 extends over 15 amino acids. Per the germline V gene, CDR1 is SGHAT and CDR2 is FQNNGV. V lost 2 bases and J lost 6, with 16 bases in between. The CDR3 nucleotides read TGTGCCAGCAGCTTAATGGGGGCAGGGTCCGCTGAAGCTTTCTTT. Encoded protein: CASSLMGAGSAEAFF.

The rearrangement uses TRBV30 and TRBJ1-5; 9 bases are shared with TRBD1. From germline, CDR1 is GTSNPN and CDR2 SVGIG (reference sequence). This CDR3 has 17 amino acids. The ends lost 0 bases at V and 6 bases at J; junction bases unmatched: 12. The CDR3 is CAWSVRTGAIASQPQHF. In nucleotides, the CDR3 is TGTGCCTGGAGTGTACGGACAGGGGCTATAGCAAGTCAGCCCCAGCATTTT.

The chain employs TRBV7-6 and TRBJ1-6; D is perhaps TRBD1 (5 bases). V lost 5 bases, J lost 7 bases, and 12 bases lay in between. Germline CDR1 is SGHVS and CDR2 is FNYEAQ. CDR3 size: 14 residues. DNA of the CDR3: TGTGCCAGCAGCCCCGCAGGGTGGAATTCACCCCTCCACTTT. It encodes CASSPAGWNSPLHF. The whole variable domain, filled in from reference TRBV7-6 and TRBJ1-6, reads GAGVSQSPRYKVTKRGQDVALRCDPISGHVSLYWYRQALGQGPEFLTYFNYEAQQDKSGLPNDRFSAERPEGSISTLTIQRTEQRDSAMYRCASSPAGWNSPLHFGNGTRLTVT.

The rearrangement uses TRBV15 and TRBJ2-3, with 11 nucleotides matching TRBD1. Germline CDR1 reads LNHNV; CDR2 reads YYDKDF (reference sequence). V was pared by 0 bases and J by 4 bases, with 3 bases of the junction left unmatched. The CDR3 consists of 16 residues. This chain's CDR3 is CATSRDWTGGPDTQYF. The CDR3 nucleotides read TGTGCCACCAGCAGAGATTGGACAGGGGGCCCAGATACGCAGTATTTT. The entire variable domain, with the rest obtained from reference TRBV15 and TRBJ2-3, is as follows: DAMVIQNPRYQVTQFGKPVTLSCSQTLNHNVMYWYQQKSSQAPKLLFHYYDKDFNNEADTPDNFQSRRPNTSFCFLDIRSPGLGDTAMYLCATSRDWTGGPDTQYFGPGTRLTVL.

This rearrangement joins TRBV28 to TRBJ2-2, with TRBD2 identical over 9 bases. Unmatched junction bases numbered 4, after V lost 6 bases and J lost 2 bases. This CDR3 spans 15 amino acids. Germline V CDR1 and CDR2: MDHEN, SYDVKM. The CDR3 sequence is CASSWTSANTGELFF. The DNA of the CDR3 is TGTGCCAGCAGCTGGACTAGCGCCAACACCGGGGAGCTGTTTTTT.

The chain employs TRBV5-1 and TRBJ2-7; 10 bases are shared with TRBD2. Germline V gives CDR1 SGHRS, CDR2 YFSETQ. The CDR3 contains 14 residues. The J segment lost 4 bases and the V segment lost 5 bases, leaving 6 bases of the junction unmatched. The CDR3 DNA sequence: TGCGCCAGCAGTCCTAGCGGGAGTCTATACGAGCAGTACTTC. The encoded protein is CASSPSGSLYEQYF.

The chain uses TRBV11-2 and TRBJ1-3; 9 bases line up with TRBD1. Trimming at V came to 3 bases and at J to 1 base, leaving 1 base not matched to a gene. The length of the CDR3 is 15 residues. Per germline, CDR1 SGHAT and CDR2 FQNNGV. The CDR3, as DNA: TGTGCCAGCAGCTTCGGGACAGGGTCTGGAAACACCATATATTTT. This sequence encodes CASSFGTGSGNTIYF.

The chain is built from TRBV20-1 and TRBJ2-7, with D unresolved. The CDR3 runs to 11 residues. The V gene lost 1 base and the J gene lost 6 bases, with 7 bases spanning the gap. Germline V gene lookup returns CDR1 DFQATT and CDR2 SNEGSKA (reference sequence). Here the CDR3 reads CSARVVSEQYF. CDR3 nucleotides: TGCAGTGCTAGAGTTGTCTCCGAGCAGTACTTC.

Comments on this clone: The sample contains more than one DNA sequence encoding this CDR3. The chain combines TRBV18 with TRBJ2-3; no definite D call. This CDR3 spans 13 amino acids. Germline V CDR1 and CDR2: KGHSH, LQKENI. The V end was cut by 1 base, the J end by 1 base, with 3 bases between. The CDR3 loop reads CASSPRGTDTQYF. The CDR3 DNA reads as TGTGCCAGCTCACCACGCGGCACAGATACGCAGTATTTT.

The gene calls are TRBV5-1 and TRBJ2-7; D ambiguous. This CDR3 spans 16 amino acids. V lost 0 bases and J lost 3, with 16 bases in between. Germline assignment: CDR1 SGHRS and CDR2 YFSETQ. CDR3 bases: TGCGCCAGCAGCTTGGAGCCCACCGGAAGAGGCTACGAGCAGTACTTC. Protein: CASSLEPTGRGYEQYF.

The V gene is TRBV10-3, the J gene TRBJ2-3; D is possibly TRBD1 (6 bases). Germline V gene sequence: CDR1 ENHRY, CDR2 SYGVKD. The CDR3 extends over 13 amino acids. Trimming cost V 8 bases and J 0 bases, with 9 bases left between them. CDR3 in amino acids: CAIRTGSTDTQYF. In DNA, the CDR3 is TGTGCCATCCGTACAGGGAGCACAGATACGCAGTATTTT.

The chain links TRBV4-3 to TRBJ2-1; 7 bases line up with TRBD2. V lost 0 bases to trimming and J lost 9 bases; unmatched junction nucleotides: 2. Germline CDR1 and CDR2: LGHNA and YSLEER. This CDR3 spans 13 amino acids. The CDR3 DNA reads as TGCGCCAGCAGCCAAGACCCGGGGGGTGAGCAGTTCTTC. It encodes CASSQDPGGEQFF.

The V and J genes are TRBV9 and TRBJ2-3, with D uncertain. Germline V CDR1 and CDR2: SGDLS, YYNGEE. V gave up 3 bases and J gave up 2 bases, with 10 bases separating them. This CDR3 is built from 14 residues. CDR3 loop: CASSAHSTTDTQYF. The CDR3 region has the DNA TGTGCCAGCAGCGCGCACTCTACCACAGATACGCAGTATTTT.

The chain combines TRBV5-6 with TRBJ1-2; no clear D. V dropped 1 base and J dropped 8 bases, with 15 bases sitting between them. CDR1 is SGHDT, CDR2 YYEEEE, per germline. The CDR3 contains 14 residues. The DNA of the CDR3 is TGTGCCAGCAGCTTGTGGGCTTTCCGACGGGGCTACACCTTC. This sequence encodes CASSLWAFRRGYTF.

The J gene is TRBJ2-1, the V gene TRBV5-6; D is unresolved. Trimming cost V 4 bases and J 7 bases, with 6 bases left between them. The V gene's germline CDR1 is SGHDT and CDR2 YYEEEE. There are 11 residues in the CDR3. This CDR3 reads CASSERNEQFF. The DNA for the CDR3 is TGTGCCAGCAGCGAGAGGAATGAGCAGTTCTTC.

The chain recombines TRBV7-9 with TRBJ2-5; D possibly corresponds to TRBD1 (5 bases). Between the trimmed V and J ends, which lost 1 base and 11 bases, there was a span of 11 bases. The CDR3 runs 12 residues. CDR1 SEHNR and CDR2 FQNEAQ come from the germline V gene (reference sequence). The CDR3 region is CASSLVDSLQYF. Here the CDR3 DNA reads TGTGCCAGCAGCTTAGTCGACAGTCTTCAGTACTTC.

Details on this clone: One junction end does not reproduce the germline sequence, and a read error may be involved. V is TRBV7-7 and J is TRBJ2-7; TRBD2 agrees at 7 bases. In germline, CDR1 is SSHAT, CDR2 FNYEAQ (reference sequence). This CDR3 spans 15 amino acids. The CDR3 nucleotides read TGTGCTAGCAGCCCCGGGGAAGCGGGGACCTACGAGCAGTACTTC. It specifies CASSPGEAGTYEQYF.

This clone turned up a few times. V gene TRBV28 combines with J gene TRBJ1-1; D might be TRBD1 (5 bases). The germline V and J ends were trimmed by 0 bases and 5 bases, with 13 bases remaining between them. CDR3 size: 15 residues. Germline values: CDR1 MDHEN, CDR2 SYDVKM. The DNA of the CDR3 is TGTGCCAGCAGTTTATGGAAGGGGAGGGTGACTGAAGCTTTCTTT. It codes for CASSLWKGRVTEAFF.

The chain carries TRBV9 and TRBJ2-5; 7 nucleotides agree with TRBD2. V dropped 3 bases and J dropped 5; count of bases not matched to a gene: 4. The germline V gene encodes CDR1 SGDLS and CDR2 YYNGEE. This CDR3 has 13 residues. As DNA, the CDR3 is TGTGCCAGCAGCGGGACTAGTTTGGAGACCCAGTACTTC. Protein sequence: CASSGTSLETQYF.

The V call is TRBV5-6, the J call TRBJ2-1, with 10 bases lining up with TRBD1. Germline V lookup: CDR1 SGHDT, CDR2 YYEEEE. V shed 4 bases and J 2 bases; nucleotides not matched to a gene: 3. The CDR3 length is 15 residues. The CDR3 sequence is CASSAGQGTYNEQFF. Written as DNA, the CDR3 is TGTGCCAGCAGCGCGGGACAGGGGACCTACAATGAGCAGTTCTTC.

Concerning this clone: This sample also contains other DNA sequences that code for the same CDR3. V gene TRBV27 combines with J gene TRBJ1-1; D ambiguous. The V gene's germline CDR1 is MNHEY and CDR2 SMNVEV (reference sequence). V dropped 0 bases and J dropped 2 bases, with 7 bases sitting between them. This CDR3 comprises 14 residues. The CDR3 region has the DNA TGTGCCAGCAGTTTATCCTACAGAAACACTGAAGCTTTCTTT. Residues: CASSLSYRNTEAFF.

This chain uses TRBV7-3 with TRBJ2-1; D may be TRBD2 (6 bases). The germline V gene has CDR1 SGHTA and CDR2 FQGTGA. V gave up 2 bases and J gave up 2 bases, with 13 bases separating them. This CDR3 is built from 16 residues. The CDR3: CASSLLRRGPYNEQFF. CDR3 DNA: TGTGCCAGCAGCTTATTGAGGAGGGGTCCCTACAATGAGCAGTTCTTC.

This clone is a singleton in its sample. The chain links TRBV7-9 to TRBJ2-7, with 7 bases lining up with TRBD1. The CDR3 loop spans 15 amino acids. In germline, CDR1 is SEHNR, CDR2 FQNEAQ (reference sequence). J was trimmed by 3 bases and V by 3 bases; bases with no gene match: 8. CDR3 sequence reads: CASSFSGGKSYEQYF. DNA for the CDR3: TGTGCCAGCAGCTTTTCAGGGGGAAAAAGCTACGAGCAGTACTTC. Filled out from reference TRBV7-9 and TRBJ2-7, the complete variable domain reads DTGVSQNPRHKITKRGQNVTFRCDPISEHNRLYWYRQTLGQGPEFLTYFQNEAQLEKSRLLSDRFSAERPKGSFSTLEIQRTEQGDSAMYLCASSFSGGKSYEQYFGPGTRLTVT.

This clone occurred once. The chain uses TRBV18 and TRBJ2-1, with D perhaps TRBD2 (5 bases). Germline assignment: CDR1 KGHSH and CDR2 LQKENI. V dropped 4 bases and J dropped 6 bases, with 13 bases sitting between them. The CDR3 length is 14 residues. CDR3 DNA: TGTGCCAGCTCACTACCAACTAGTATCAATGAGCAGTTCTTC. It is translated as CASSLPTSINEQFF.

This clone is a singleton in its sample. The rearrangement links TRBV4-2 to TRBJ2-5, with no clear D. Germline V gene data show CDR1 as LGHNA and CDR2 as YNFKEQ. The V gene lost 0 bases and the J gene lost 2 bases, with 7 bases spanning the gap. The CDR3 spans 14 residues. The CDR3 protein is CASSQDTRQETQYF. CDR3 DNA sequence: TGTGCCAGCAGCCAAGATACCAGACAAGAGACCCAGTACTTC.

V is TRBV4-1 and J is TRBJ1-1; no reliable D call. Germline V CDR1 and CDR2: MGHRA, YSYEKL. The ends were cut back, 1 base at V and 1 base at J, with 13 bases in the middle. The CDR3 spans 16 residues. The CDR3 region is CASSQGERSPNTEAFF. CDR3 DNA: TGCGCCAGCAGCCAAGGTGAGCGGAGCCCGAACACTGAAGCTTTCTTT.